Shown below are 2 T cell receptor beta chains from a single sample sequenced in a study of CD8+ T cells in alopecia areata. Treatment described: oral pan-JAK inhibitor, 5-10 mg twice daily. Following RNA extraction, reverse transcription yielded cDNA that acted as the sequencing template. Method: immunoSEQ multiplex PCR; TCRdb's copy keeps in-frame clones and lacks some. The table records around 290,000 clones, about 62% of them present only once. The material was CD4+ T cells sorted from blood, obtained at week 24, from a patient treated with tofacitinib. These receptors originate from a human donor with alopecia areata.

The chain links TRBV7-2 to TRBJ2-5; D possibly corresponds to TRBD2 (5 bases). The CDR3 runs to 12 residues. In germline, CDR1 is SGHTA, CDR2 FQGNSA. V gave up 5 bases and J gave up 7 bases, with 11 bases separating them. In DNA, the CDR3 is TGTGCCAGCAGCCTCCCCCGGGGGACCCAGTACTTC. This codes for CASSLPRGTQYF. Filled out from reference TRBV7-2 and TRBJ2-5, the complete variable domain reads GAGVSQSPSNKVTEKGKDVELRCDPISGHTALYWYRQSLGQGLEFLIYFQGNSAPDKSGLPSDRFSAERTGGSVSTLTIQRTQQEDSAVYLCASSLPRGTQYFGPGTRLLVL.

V gene TRBV11-1 combines with J gene TRBJ2-3; TRBD2 agrees at 7 bases. The CDR3 length is 15 residues. The V gene end was trimmed by 6 bases and the J gene end by 3 bases; junction bases not matched to a gene: 9. CDR1 is SGHAT, CDR2 FQDESV, per germline (reference sequence). The DNA for the CDR3 is TGTGCCAGCAGAGGTTCAGCGGGACTTACAGATACGCAGTATTTT. Its protein is CASRGSAGLTDTQYF.